This passage covers 20 T cell receptor beta chains from one sample sequenced in a study of control samples from healthy donors and cancer patients. Clones were read by immunoSEQ multiplex PCR, and TCRdb kept only the in-frame ones, dropping some. The repertoire has 63,000 or so clones, around 90% of them found once; the top ten carry less than 6.5%. Sequenced material: PBMCs. The receptors come from a man aged 55 to 70 with colorectal cancer.

The rearrangement links TRBV28 to TRBJ2-7, with D possibly TRBD1 on 5 matching bases. Per germline, CDR1 MDHEN and CDR2 SYDVKM. V lost 3 bases to trimming and J lost 3 bases, with 12 bases between them. CDR3 length equals 14 residues. CDR3 coding DNA: TGTGCCAGCAGTTTGGGGCAGATTAACTACGAGCAGTACTTC. Translated, it gives CASSLGQINYEQYF.

This clone was observed once. The rearrangement uses TRBV18 and TRBJ2-1; TRBD2 matches at 14 bases. Germline V lookup: CDR1 KGHSH, CDR2 LQKENI. CDR3 length: 17 amino acids. With V trimmed by 6 bases and J by 6 bases, 10 bases remained unmatched. Here the CDR3 DNA reads TGTGCCAGCTCTCCTCGTGGACTAGCGGGGGGTACCAATGAGCAGTTCTTC. This translates into CASSPRGLAGGTNEQFF.

There are a few counts of this clone. The rearrangement joins TRBV18 to TRBJ1-4; D uncertain. Trimming cost V 2 bases and J 0 bases, with 7 bases left between them. The CDR3 contains 15 residues. CDR1 and CDR2 from the germline V gene are KGHSH and LQKENI. In DNA form, the CDR3 reads TGTGCCAGCTCACCAAGGCAGACAACTAATGAAAAACTGTTTTTT. Translating gives CASSPRQTTNEKLFF.

The table lists this clone with a count of one. This sequence joins TRBV7-2 and TRBJ1-6, with unresolved D. Trimming removed 3 bases from V and 7 bases from J, with 13 bases in between. The CDR3 length is 15 residues. Germline CDR1 and CDR2: SGHTA and FQGNSA. CDR3 coding DNA: TGTGCCAGCAGCTTCTTCCTTAGGGAGAATTCACCCCTCCACTTT. Translating it yields CASSFFLRENSPLHF.

This clone was counted a single time. A junction end diverges from the germline sequence, so it may reflect a read error. The chain recombines TRBV2 with TRBJ2-2, with TRBD2 identical over 8 bases. The CDR3 loop spans 15 amino acids. Germline V CDR1 and CDR2: SNHLY, FYNNEI. As DNA, the CDR3 is TGTGCCAGCTCCCCACTAGCGGCTAACATCGGGGAGCTGTTTTTT. Translated, it gives CASSPLAANIGELFF. Variable domain in full (rest from reference TRBV2 and TRBJ2-2): EPEVTQTPSHQVTQMGQEVILRCVPISNHLYFYWYRQILGQKVEFLVSFYNNEISEKSEIFDDQFSVERPDGSNFTLKIRSTKLEDSAMYFCASSPLAANIGELFFGEGSRLTVL.

The chain couples TRBV10-3 to TRBJ1-4; a possible D gene is TRBD1 (5 bases). The length of the CDR3 is 12 residues. V was clipped by 6 bases and J by 10 bases, with 12 bases between them. Germline lookup yields CDR1 ENHRY and CDR2 SYGVKD. The CDR3 here is CAISPGEGKLFF. Written as DNA, the CDR3 is TGTGCCATCAGCCCGGGGGAGGGAAAACTGTTTTTT.

The rearrangement links TRBV3-1 (or the pseudogene TRBV3-2) to TRBJ2-5; 14 positions agree with TRBD2. Unmatched junction bases numbered 7, after V lost 10 bases and J lost 3 bases. This CDR3 comprises 15 residues. CDR1 LGHDT and CDR2 YNNKEL come from the germline V gene (reference sequence). The DNA of the CDR3 is TGTGCCACCAGGACTAGCGGGGGGTTCAAAGAGACCCAGTACTTC. Its translation is CATRTSGGFKETQYF.

The count of this clone is one. This chain links TRBV19 with TRBJ1-1, with TRBD1 matching 8 bases. V lost 11 bases to trimming and J lost 5 bases; unmatched junction nucleotides: 1. The V gene's germline CDR1 is LNHDA and CDR2 SQIVND (reference sequence). The CDR3 sequence is 10 residues long. CDR3 coding DNA: TGTGCCCAGGGGGCGACTGAAGCTTTCTTT. This sequence encodes CAQGATEAFF.

The table lists this clone with a few counts. The gene calls are TRBV9 and TRBJ2-3; D call uncertain. Trimming took 4 bases from V and 6 from J, leaving 12 bases between them. The germline gives CDR1 SGDLS, CDR2 YYNGEE. This CDR3 is 13 amino acids long. CDR3 in amino acids: CASSLMAADTQYF. CDR3 bases: TGTGCCAGCAGCTTAATGGCCGCGGATACGCAGTATTTT.

The V gene is TRBV7-9, the J gene TRBJ2-5; 11 nucleotides align to TRBD2. Germline assignment: CDR1 SEHNR and CDR2 FQNEAQ (reference sequence). The CDR3 has 16 residues. Unmatched junction bases numbered 10, after V lost 7 bases and J lost 3 bases. DNA of the CDR3: TGTGCCAGCATCCCACCCACTAGCGGGGGCAAAGAGACCCAGTACTTC. It codes for CASIPPTSGGKETQYF.

The J gene is TRBJ2-3, the V gene TRBV10-3; the D is unclear. CDR1 is ENHRY, CDR2 SYGVKD, per germline. Trimming left V 5 bases short and J 0 bases short, with 6 bases between. This CDR3 spans 13 amino acids. Written as DNA, the CDR3 is TGTGCCATCAGTTTTCCTAGCACAGATACGCAGTATTTT. This codes for CAISFPSTDTQYF.

This clone occurred once. The V call is TRBV6-5, the J call TRBJ2-2, with TRBD1 matching 7 bases. In germline, CDR1 is MNHEY, CDR2 SVGAGI. Trimming at V came to 6 bases and at J to 2 bases, leaving 6 bases not matched to a gene. The CDR3 is 15 amino acids. The CDR3 DNA follows: TGTGCCAGCAGCCCCGACAGGGAAAACACCGGGGAGCTGTTTTTT. Its protein product is CASSPDRENTGELFF.

The chain links TRBV5-1 to TRBJ2-7; 8 bases match TRBD1. Losses at the gene ends were 4 bases for V and 4 bases for J; bases not matched to a gene: 13. The CDR3 has 16 residues. Germline values: CDR1 SGHRS, CDR2 YFSETQ. The CDR3 spells CASSGANRGTGYEQYF. CDR3 DNA: TGCGCCAGCAGCGGGGCTAACAGGGGGACCGGGTACGAGCAGTACTTC. The full variable domain, completed using reference TRBV5-1 and TRBJ2-7, is KAGVTQTPRYLIKTRGQQVTLSCSPISGHRSVSWYQQTPGQGLQFLFEYFSETQRNKGNFPGRFSGRQFSNSRSEMNVSTLELGDSALYLCASSGANRGTGYEQYFGPGTRLTVT.

This chain connects TRBV6-2 or TRBV6-3 to TRBJ2-5; 9 bases agree with TRBD2. V gave up 6 bases and J gave up 4 bases; unmatched junction bases: 15. Germline V gives CDR1 MNHEY, CDR2 SVGEGT. The CDR3 extends over 17 amino acids. CDR3: CASSQPAGLAGLETQYF. Here the CDR3 DNA reads TGTGCCAGCAGCCAGCCGGCAGGGCTAGCGGGGCTAGAGACCCAGTACTTC.

The genes are TRBV6-5 and TRBJ2-7; perhaps D is TRBD1 or TRBD2 (5 bases each). The CDR3 contains 15 residues. Germline CDR1 is MNHEY and CDR2 is SVGAGI. V was pared by 6 bases and J by 4 bases, with 19 bases between. Here the CDR3 reads CASRYTGAAAYEQYF. The CDR3 bases are TGTGCCAGCAGGTACACCGGGGCTGCGGCTTACGAGCAGTACTTC.

CDR3 region: CASSLFTSGGFYGNEQFF. CDR3 nucleotide sequence: TGTGCCAGCAGCTTATTCACTAGCGGGGGGTTTTATGGCAATGAGCAGTTCTTC. This chain links TRBV5-6 with TRBJ2-1; 12 bases are shared with TRBD2. Germline V gene lookup returns CDR1 SGHDT and CDR2 YYEEEE. The V and J ends lost 2 bases and 6 bases, in that order; junction bases with no gene match: 12. The CDR3 is 18 amino acids.

The chain uses TRBV30 and TRBJ2-1; 13 nucleotides align to TRBD2. CDR1 is GTSNPN and CDR2 is SVGIG in the germline V gene (reference sequence). This CDR3 region has 15 residues. V lost 1 base and J lost 7; bases outside the gene matches: 4. The CDR3 bases are TGTGCCTGGAGTGGGCGACTAGCGGGGGGTAATGAGCAGTTCTTC. Amino acid sequence: CAWSGRLAGGNEQFF.

This clone was observed a single time. The rearrangement links TRBV3-1 (or the pseudogene TRBV3-2) to TRBJ1-5; maybe TRBD1 (5 bases). Deletions cut 0 bases from V and 9 bases from J, with 15 bases between. The germline V gene encodes CDR1 LGHDT and CDR2 YNNKEL (reference sequence). The CDR3 contains 15 residues. CDR3 in amino acids: CASSQDSGARRPQHF. CDR3 bases: TGTGCCAGCAGCCAAGATTCCGGGGCTAGGAGGCCCCAGCATTTT.

The chain has TRBV19 and TRBJ1-5; D call uncertain. V was pared by 5 bases and J by 3 bases, with 5 bases between. Germline V gene sequence: CDR1 LNHDA, CDR2 SQIVND (reference sequence). The length of the CDR3 is 12 residues. The CDR3 sequence is CASSSYNQPQHF. As DNA, the CDR3 is TGTGCCAGTAGTTCATACAATCAGCCCCAGCATTTT. Based on the CDR3 plus reference TRBV19 and TRBJ1-5, the full variable domain is DGGITQSPKYLFRKEGQNVTLSCEQNLNHDAMYWYRQDPGQGLRLIYYSQIVNDFQKGDIAEGYSVSREKKESFPLTVTSAQKNPTAFYLCASSSYNQPQHFGDGTRLSIL.

CDR3 coding DNA: TGCGCCAGCAGTCTCAGGGGGCTTCCGAACACCGGGGAGCTGTTTTTT. Translation: CASSLRGLPNTGELFF. The V and J genes are TRBV5-1 and TRBJ2-2, with 8 bases matching TRBD1. V dropped 5 bases and J dropped 0; count of bases not matched to a gene: 6. The CDR3 loop spans 16 amino acids. Per germline, CDR1 SGHRS and CDR2 YFSETQ. Together with reference TRBV5-1 and TRBJ2-2, the CDR3 gives the full variable domain: KAGVTQTPRYLIKTRGQQVTLSCSPISGHRSVSWYQQTPGQGLQFLFEYFSETQRNKGNFPGRFSGRQFSNSRSEMNVSTLELGDSALYLCASSLRGLPNTGELFFGEGSRLTVL.